This is a list of T cell receptor beta chains from one sample in a study of cytomegalovirus exposure and HLA in healthy donors. This table comes from immunoSEQ multiplex PCR, and its TCRdb copy is limited to in-frame clones, with some not included. The sample carries about 200,000 clones, roughly 70% recorded once. Sequencing was performed on PBMCs. These receptors all stem from a young woman in good health and CMV-seronegative. Both conserved end residues are part of each CDR3. Fields, in order: CDR3 protein, CDR3 DNA, CDR3 length, clone size, D gene, V gene, J gene. D genes are given only for firm matches. The listing skips clone size in some rows; elsewhere it reads once, few, many or a size class.

CSVRGEFDKNIQYF	TGCAGCGTGCGGGGGGAGTTCGACAAAAACATTCAGTACTTC	14	NA	TRBD2	TRBV29-1	TRBJ2-4
CASSLDPGGWETQYF	TGTGCCAGCAGCTTGGATCCAGGGGGGTGGGAGACCCAGTACTTC	15	NA	NA	TRBV5-4	TRBJ2-5
CASSFQGAVNEQYF	TGTGCCAGCTCATTCCAGGGGGCAGTGAACGAGCAGTACTTC	14	NA	TRBD1	TRBV18	TRBJ2-7
CATPSGRAGNGELFF	TGTGCCACCCCCAGCGGGAGGGCCGGGAACGGGGAGCTGTTTTTT	15	NA	NA	TRBV21-1	TRBJ2-2
CASSLEGQNTGELFF	TGTGCCAGCAGCTTAGAAGGACAGAACACCGGGGAGCTGTTTTTT	15	NA	NA	TRBV7-9	TRBJ2-2
CASSPGRAPYEQYF	TGTGCCAGCTCACCAGGCAGGGCGCCCTACGAGCAGTACTTC	14	NA	NA	TRBV18	TRBJ2-7
CASRGLVLQNNEQFF	TGTGCCAGCAGGGGACTAGTCCTTCAGAACAATGAGCAGTTCTTC	15	NA	TRBD2	TRBV11-2	TRBJ2-1
CSAGTSRLGYEQYF	TGCAGCGCCGGGACATCTAGACTTGGCTACGAGCAGTACTTC	14	few	NA	TRBV29-1	TRBJ2-7
CASRFSGGRATYEQYF	TGCGCCAGCAGATTTAGCGGGGGGCGAGCGACCTACGAGCAGTACTTC	16	NA	TRBD2	TRBV10-2	TRBJ2-7
CASSLGATSGGADTQYF	TGTGCCAGCAGCTTGGGGGCTACGAGCGGGGGGGCAGATACGCAGTATTTT	17	NA	TRBD2	TRBV5-6	TRBJ2-3
CASSLVGGRGYTF	TGCGCCAGCAGCTTGGTAGGAGGTAGAGGCTACACCTTC	13	NA	NA	TRBV5-1	TRBJ1-2
CASSLEGGVDFDEQFF	TGTGCCAGCAGCTTGGAGGGGGGGGTTGATTTTGATGAGCAGTTCTTC	16	NA	NA	TRBV5-4	TRBJ2-1
CASSHGTGQEKLFF	TGCGCCAGCAGCCACGGGACAGGGCAAGAAAAACTGTTTTTT	14	NA	TRBD1	TRBV5-1	TRBJ1-4
CASSLEAGGYEQYF	TGTGCCAGCAGCTTGGAGGCAGGGGGATACGAGCAGTACTTC	14	NA	TRBD1	TRBV5-4	TRBJ2-7
CASSTRQWEGAFF	TGTGCCAGTAGTACCCGGCAGTGGGAGGGAGCTTTCTTT	13	NA	NA	TRBV19	TRBJ1-1
CASSYRNRGLDTQYF	TGTGCCAGCAGCTACCGGAACAGGGGGCTAGATACGCAGTATTTT	15	NA	TRBD1	TRBV7-8	TRBJ2-3
CASSFAGTSGTDTQYF	TGCGCCAGCAGCTTCGCCGGGACTAGCGGCACAGATACGCAGTATTTT	16	NA	TRBD2	TRBV5-1	TRBJ2-3
CASTGTGVREQFF	TGTGCCAGCACGGGGACAGGGGTGAGGGAGCAGTTCTTC	13	few	TRBD1	TRBV2	TRBJ2-1
CAISESAGNNQPQHF	TGTGCCATCAGTGAGAGCGCGGGTAACAATCAGCCCCAGCATTTT	15	NA	NA	TRBV10-3	TRBJ1-5
CASRIGRRYGTGELFF	TGTGCCAGTAGGATAGGTCGCCGTTACGGCACCGGGGAGCTGTTTTTT	16	NA	NA	TRBV19	TRBJ2-2
CANSLVSGLAGIKYEQYF	TGTGCCAACAGCTTAGTCTCCGGACTAGCGGGAATCAAGTACGAGCAGTACTTC	18	NA	TRBD2	TRBV7-2	TRBJ2-7
CATSRDPAGYSNQPQHF	TGTGCCACCAGCAGAGATCCGGCGGGTTATAGCAATCAGCCCCAGCATTTT	17	NA	NA	TRBV15	TRBJ1-5
CASSIAGFDDNEQFF	TGTGCCAGCAGTATAGCGGGATTCGACGACAATGAGCAGTTCTTC	15	NA	TRBD2	TRBV7-9	TRBJ2-1
CASRGDRGSYGYTF	TGTGCCAGCAGGGGGGACAGGGGTTCCTATGGCTACACCTTC	14	NA	TRBD1	TRBV28	TRBJ1-2
CASGSTSGATDTQYF	TGCGCCAGCGGCTCGACTAGCGGGGCCACAGATACGCAGTATTTT	15	NA	TRBD2	TRBV5-1	TRBJ2-3
CSVEDLGSEQYF	TGCAGCGTTGAAGATCTCGGGAGCGAGCAGTACTTC	12	NA	NA	TRBV29-1	TRBJ2-7
CASSRVAEYQETQYF	TGTGCCAGCAGCCGCGTAGCGGAGTACCAAGAGACCCAGTACTTC	15	NA	NA	TRBV5-8	TRBJ2-5
CASSRSTSGLDEQYF	TGTGCCAGCAGTCGTTCGACTAGCGGGTTGGACGAGCAGTACTTC	15	NA	TRBD2	TRBV6-6	TRBJ2-7
CASSLARGRGYEQYF	TGTGCCAGCAGCTTAGCGCGCGGCAGGGGGTACGAGCAGTACTTC	15	NA	TRBD1	TRBV7-9	TRBJ2-7
CASTLNTEAFF	TGTGCCAGCACACTTAACACTGAAGCTTTCTTT	11	NA	NA	TRBV6-6	TRBJ1-1
CASSFPGINTIYF	TGTGCCAGCAGCTTCCCAGGGATCAACACCATATATTTT	13	once	NA	TRBV5-4	TRBJ1-3
CASSPQPQETQYF	TGTGCCAGCAGCCCACAGCCTCAAGAGACCCAGTACTTC	13	NA	NA	TRBV7-6	TRBJ2-5
CATQQTGGTYEQYF	TGTGCCACTCAACAGACAGGGGGCACCTACGAGCAGTACTTC	14	NA	TRBD1	TRBV19	TRBJ2-7
CASSEGITGGGTGELFF	TGCGCCAGCAGCGAAGGGATTACAGGGGGCGGAACCGGGGAGCTGTTTTTT	17	NA	TRBD1	TRBV5-1	TRBJ2-2
CASSPMTGGYEQYF	TGTGCCAGCAGCCCTATGACAGGGGGGTACGAGCAGTACTTC	14	NA	TRBD1	TRBV2	TRBJ2-7
CASSLVYEGAGKNIQYF	TGTGCCAGCAGCTTAGTGTACGAGGGCGCGGGGAAAAACATTCAGTACTTC	17	NA	NA	TRBV7-9	TRBJ2-4
CASSVLSGAYNEQFF	TGTGCCAGCAGTGTACTTAGCGGGGCGTACAATGAGCAGTTCTTC	15	NA	TRBD2	TRBV2	TRBJ2-1
CASSFGGNYGGYTF	TGTGCCAGCAGTTTCGGGGGTAACTATGGTGGCTACACCTTC	14	NA	NA	TRBV27	TRBJ1-2
CASSVAGRETQYF	TGCGCCAGCAGCGTAGCGGGACGGGAGACCCAGTACTTC	13	NA	TRBD2	TRBV5-1	TRBJ2-5
CASSQEAGRSEKLFF	TGCGCCAGCAGCCAAGAGGCAGGGCGAAGTGAAAAACTGTTTTTT	15	NA	NA	TRBV4-3	TRBJ1-4
CAWRGTGSGETQYF	TGTGCCTGGAGGGGGACAGGGAGCGGTGAGACCCAGTACTTC	14	few	TRBD1	TRBV30	TRBJ2-5
CAISEVGGGNQPQHF	TGTGCCATCAGTGAGGTGGGAGGCGGCAATCAGCCCCAGCATTTT	15	NA	NA	TRBV10-3	TRBJ1-5